The TCR beta chain under discussion was sequenced for a study of OX40 agonist ivuxolimab in advanced cancers. The count of this clone is one. Measured with immunoSEQ multiplex PCR; TCRdb has only the in-frame clones, and not every one. The sample consists of 70,000 to 95,000 clones, approximately 91% of them appearing once. CDR3 size: 14 residues. Germline CDR1 and CDR2: WSHSY and SAAADI. J lost 6 bases, V lost 7 bases, and 6 bases had no gene match. This clonotype originated in an adult with an advanced solid tumor such as melanoma, head and neck, liver or kidney cancer. The sample consisted of CD4+ or CD8+ T cells sorted from blood, taken in a trial of the OX40 agonist ivuxolimab. The V and J genes are TRBV10-2 and TRBJ2-2; 9 bases map to TRBD2. CDR3 protein: CASTTIAGAGELFF. CDR3 nucleotides: TGCGCCAGCACCACAATAGCGGGAGCCGGGGAGCTGTTTTTT.